The clone carrying this TCR beta chain has more than one count but fewer than ten. The data belong to a study of Graves' ophthalmopathy and Graves' hyperthyroidism. The CDR3 runs 15 residues. Germline CDR1 and CDR2: SGHTA and FQGNSA. Trimming pared 5 bases from V and 4 bases from J, leaving 15 bases between. RNA transcripts were the source from which TCR beta CDR3 regions were amplified. HTBI primers primed a first-round RT-PCR, and a second-round multiplex PCR followed. Each CDR3 protein gets one entry after TCRdb re-called the multiplex PCR reads with MiXCR. Among about 400,000 distinct CDR3 sequences listed, 15% were seen once.

This TCR was sampled from a woman under 30 with stable Graves' hyperthyroidism. Material: peripheral blood. The rearrangement uses TRBV7-2 and TRBJ2-1, with D possibly matching TRBD1 (6 bases). The DNA for the CDR3 is TGTGCCAGCAGCACTACAGGGTCGTTTTACAATGAGCAGTTCTTC. This gives the protein CASSTTGSFYNEQFF.